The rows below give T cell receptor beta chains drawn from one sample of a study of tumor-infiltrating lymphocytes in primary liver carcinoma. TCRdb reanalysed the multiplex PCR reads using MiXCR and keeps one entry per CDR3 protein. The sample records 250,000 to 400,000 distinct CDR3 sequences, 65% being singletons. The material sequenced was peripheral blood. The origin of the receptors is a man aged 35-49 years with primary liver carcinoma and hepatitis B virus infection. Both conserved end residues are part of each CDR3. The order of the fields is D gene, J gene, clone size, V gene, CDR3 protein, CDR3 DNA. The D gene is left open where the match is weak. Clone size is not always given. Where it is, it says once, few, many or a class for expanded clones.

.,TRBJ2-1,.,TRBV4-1,CTSSQDRTPSYDEQFF,TGCACCAGCAGCCAAGATCGGACCCCCTCCTACGATGAGCAGTTCTTC
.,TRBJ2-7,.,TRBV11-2,CASGLAYSYEQYF,TGTGCCAGCGGCCTGGCTTACTCCTACGAGCAATACTTC
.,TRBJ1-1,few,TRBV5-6,CASSTLRLNTEAFF,TGTGCCAGCAGCACACTAAGATTGAACACTGAAGCTTTCTTT
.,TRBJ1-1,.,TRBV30,CAWQGTEVFF,TGTGCCTGGCAAGGCACTGAAGTTTTCTTT
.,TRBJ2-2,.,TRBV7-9,CASTRGQRYTGELFF,TGTGCCAGCACCAGAGGGCAGAGGTACACCGGGGAGCTGTTTTTT
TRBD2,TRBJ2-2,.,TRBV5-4,CVSSSTSANAWELFF,TGTGTCAGCAGCTCGACTAGCGCGAACGCCTGGGAGCTGTTTTTT
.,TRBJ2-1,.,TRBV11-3,CASRFGEGYNEQFF,TGTGCCAGCAGATTCGGAGAAGGTTACAATGAGCAGTTCTTC
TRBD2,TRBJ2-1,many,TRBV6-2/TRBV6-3,CASSYAGTIPEQFF,TGTGCCAGCAGTTACGCCGGGACTATACCTGAGCAGTTCTTC
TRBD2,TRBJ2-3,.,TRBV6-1,CASSATILAGRPTDTQYF,TGTGCCAGCAGTGCTACCATACTAGCGGGAAGGCCGACAGATACGCAGTATTTT
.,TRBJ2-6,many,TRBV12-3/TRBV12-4,CASRVDSSGANVLTF,TGTGCCAGCAGAGTGGACAGCTCTGGGGCCAACGTCCTGACTTTC
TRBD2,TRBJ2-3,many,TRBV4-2,CASSQGLASRGVDTQYF,TGTGCCAGCAGCCAGGGACTAGCTTCGAGAGGAGTAGATACGCAGTATTTT
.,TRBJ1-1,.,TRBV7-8,CASSFGGGMNTESFF,TGTGCCAGCAGCTTTGGGGGGGGCATGAACACTGAATCTTTCTTT
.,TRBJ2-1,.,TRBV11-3,CASSLVGPSNEQFF,TGTGCCAGCAGCTTAGTGGGACCAAGTAATGAGCAGTTCTTC
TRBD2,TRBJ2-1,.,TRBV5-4,CANSPSGGQDEQSF,TGTGCCAACAGCCCCTCGGGGGGGCAGGATGAGCAGTCCTTC
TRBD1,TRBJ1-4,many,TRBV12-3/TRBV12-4,CASRPTGGNEKLFF,TGTGCCAGCAGACCGACAGGGGGAAATGAAAAACTGTTTTTT
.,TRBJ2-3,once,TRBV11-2,CASNLEQGRTDTQYF,TGTGCCAGCAACTTAGAACAAGGGAGGACAGATACGCAGTATTTT
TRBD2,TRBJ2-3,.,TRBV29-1,CSISGTSGRGDTRYF,TGCAGCATTAGCGGGACTAGCGGGAGAGGGGATACGCGGTATTTT
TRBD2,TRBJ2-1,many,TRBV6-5,CASSVGLAAYNEQFF,TGTGCCAGCAGCGTCGGACTAGCGGCCTACAATGAGCAGTTCTTC
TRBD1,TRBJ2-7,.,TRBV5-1,CASRTGVLYEQYF,TGCGCCAGCCGGACAGGGGTACTCTACGAGCAGTACTTC
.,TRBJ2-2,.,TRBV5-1,CASSFNHANTGELFF,TGCGCCAGCAGCTTCAATCACGCGAACACCGGGGAGCTGTTTTTT
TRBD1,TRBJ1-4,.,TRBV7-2,CASSLRQGDEKLFF,TGTGCCAGCAGCCTGAGACAGGGAGACGAAAAACTGTTTTTT
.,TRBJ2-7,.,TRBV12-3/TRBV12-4,CASSVTMGDQYF,TGTGCCAGCAGCGTCACGATGGGCGACCAGTACTTC
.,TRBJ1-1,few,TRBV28,CASSIPGYTEAFF,TGTGCCAGCAGCATACCAGGGTACACTGAAGCTTTCTTT
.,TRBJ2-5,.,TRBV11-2,CASSPSRNNLETQYF,TGTGCCAGCAGCCCGAGCAGGAACAATCTGGAGACACAGTACTTC
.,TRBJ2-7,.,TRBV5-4,CASNIGAASSYEQYF,TGTGCCAGCAACATAGGGGCGGCGAGCTCCTACGAGCAGTACTTC
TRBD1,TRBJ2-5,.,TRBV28,CAIETGALKTQYF,TGTGCCATAGAGACAGGGGCGTTAAAGACCCAGTACTTC
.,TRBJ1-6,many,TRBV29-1,CSAKLGYKDSPLHF,TGCAGCGCAAAACTAGGGTACAAGGATTCACCCCTCCACTTT
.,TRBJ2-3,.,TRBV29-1,CGVGDGNGVTQYF,TGCGGCGTTGGGGACGGGAACGGGGTTACGCAGTATTTT
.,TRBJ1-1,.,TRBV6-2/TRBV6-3,CASSPVPAVEAFF,TGTGCCAGCAGCCCCGTGCCGGCAGTCGAAGCTTTCTTT
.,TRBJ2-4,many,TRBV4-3,CASSQEPQAKNIQYF,TGCGCCAGCAGCCAAGAACCCCAAGCCAAAAACATTCAGTACTTC
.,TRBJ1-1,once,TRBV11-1,CASSLGDVTEALF,TGTGCCAGCAGCTTAGGGGATGTGACCGAAGCTCTCTTT
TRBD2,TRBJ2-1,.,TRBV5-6,CASRVAGGRAYYEQFF,TGTGCCAGCAGAGTTGCCGGCGGGAGGGCCTATTATGAGCAGTTCTTC
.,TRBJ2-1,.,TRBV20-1,CSARRGGAGARNEQFF,TGCAGTGCTAGACGAGGGGGTGCGGGAGCCAGGAATGAGCAGTTCTTC
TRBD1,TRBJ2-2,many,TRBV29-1,CSVHLRDRVGNTGELFF,TGCAGCGTTCACCTCCGGGACAGGGTCGGGAACACCGGGGAGCTGTTTTTT
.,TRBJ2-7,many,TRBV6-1,CASTTGHYEQYF,TGTGCCAGCACTACAGGGCACTACGAGCAGTACTTC
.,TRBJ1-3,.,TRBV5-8,CASSPPSTGGNTIYF,TGTGCCAGCAGCCCCCCGAGTACAGGTGGAAACACCATATATTTT
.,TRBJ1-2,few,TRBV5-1,CASSLGSNYGYTF,TGCGCCAGCAGCTTAGGAAGTAACTATGGCTACACCTTC
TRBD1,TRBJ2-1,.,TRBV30,CAWRGATGLYNEQFF,TGTGCCTGGAGGGGAGCGACAGGGCTCTACAATGAGCAGTTCTTC
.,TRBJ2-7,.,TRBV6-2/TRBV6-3,CGSSLTRGHYEQYF,TGTGGCAGCTCTCTAACGCGGGGCCACTACGAGCAGTACTTC
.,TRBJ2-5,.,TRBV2,CVSSYLVGETQYF,TGTGTCAGCAGTTATTTGGTCGGCGAGACCCAGTACTTC
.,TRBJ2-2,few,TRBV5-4,CASSSEIANTGELFF,TGTGCCAGCAGCTCGGAGATCGCGAACACCGGGGAGCTGTTTTTT
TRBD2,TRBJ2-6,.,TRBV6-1,CATSMLAGSSGANVLTF,TGCGCCACCTCCATGCTAGCGGGATCCTCTGGGGCCAACGTCCTGACTTTC
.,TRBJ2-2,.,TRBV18,CASSTSTGELFF,TGTGCCAGCTCAACCTCTACCGGGGAGCTGTTTTTT
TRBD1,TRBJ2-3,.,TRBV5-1,CASSLDRGHGTDTQYF,TGCGCCAGCAGCTTGGACAGGGGGCATGGCACAGATACGCAGTATTTT
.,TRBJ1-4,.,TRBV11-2,CVSSLSRGGVEKLFF,TGTGTCAGCAGCTTATCACGAGGAGGAGTAGAAAAACTGTTTTTT
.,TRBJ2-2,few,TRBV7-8,CASSLREFNTGELFF,TGTGCCAGCAGCTTAAGGGAGTTTAACACCGGGGAGCTGTTTTTT
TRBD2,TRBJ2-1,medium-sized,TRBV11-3,CASSRTRLDEQFF,TGTGCCAGCAGCAGGACTAGGCTCGATGAGCAGTTCTTC
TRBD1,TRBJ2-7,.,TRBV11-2,CASSIDPPGQGSYEQYF,TGTGCCAGCAGCATCGACCCGCCGGGACAGGGAAGCTACGAGCAGTACTTC
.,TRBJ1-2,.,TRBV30,CAWNPGQTYGYTF,TGTGCCTGGAACCCAGGACAGACCTATGGCTACACCTTC
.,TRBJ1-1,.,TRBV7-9,CASSLGTLGGTEAFF,TGTGCCAGCAGCTTGGGGACGTTAGGTGGGACTGAAGCTTTCTTT
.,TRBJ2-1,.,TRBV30,CALTRDSFGQFF,TGTGCCTTGACACGGGACTCCTTCGGACAGTTCTTC
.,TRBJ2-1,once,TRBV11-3,CVSSHDADNEQFF,TGTGTCAGCAGTCATGACGCAGACAATGAGCAGTTCTTC
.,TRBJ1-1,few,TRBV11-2,CASSFLQGNTEAFF,TGTGCCAGCAGCTTTTTACAGGGGAACACTGAAGCTTTCTTT
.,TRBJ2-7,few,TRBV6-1,CASISQGYEQYF,TGTGCCAGCATCAGCCAGGGGTACGAGCAGTACTTC
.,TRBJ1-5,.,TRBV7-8,CASSSGISNQPQHF,TGTGCCAGCAGCTCGGGGATTAGCAATCAGCCCCAGCATTTT
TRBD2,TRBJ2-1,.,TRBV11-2,CASSSLTSGRSNEQFF,TGTGCCAGTAGTTCCCTAACTAGCGGGAGGTCCAATGAGCAGTTCTTC
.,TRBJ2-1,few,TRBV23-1,CASSQSYGRGSSYNEQFF,TGCGCCAGCAGTCAATCCTACGGCCGGGGAAGCTCCTACAATGAGCAGTTCTTC